This T cell receptor (beta chain) was sequenced for a study of T cell responses to AZD1222 COVID-19 vaccine. Sequencing used immunoSEQ multiplex PCR; TCRdb keeps in-frame clones, though not all of them. This sample has about 84,000 clones, with about 86% found just once. V gave up 4 bases and J gave up 4 bases, with 10 bases separating them. The germline V gene encodes CDR1 LGHNA and CDR2 YSLEER. The CDR3 runs to 14 residues. This sequence was found in an adult who received the AZD1222 COVID-19 vaccine. This chain joins TRBV4-3 and TRBJ2-2; TRBD2 is a possible D gene (6 bases). Sequenced here: peripheral blood, sampled 28 days after the second AZD1222 dose. The CDR3 sequence: CASSLTGVTGELFF. DNA for the CDR3: TGCGCCAGCAGCCTGACGGGAGTCACCGGGGAGCTGTTTTTT.